Sequencing of this TCR beta chain was carried out in a study of blood T cell repertoires in COVID-19. This clone was seen a few times. Measured with immunoSEQ multiplex PCR; TCRdb has only the in-frame clones, and not every one. The sample includes 200,000 to 300,000 clones, around nine tenths seen only once; the top ten take 2.6%. This CDR3 spans 18 amino acids. Germline V gives CDR1 LGHDT, CDR2 YNNKEL (reference sequence). J was trimmed by 3 bases and V by 0 bases; bases with no gene match: 8. This receptor was taken from a young woman who had recovered from COVID-19. Sequencing was done on a sample of PBMCs or T cells enriched from blood (not recorded which). The rearrangement uses TRBV3-1 (or the pseudogene TRBV3-2) and TRBJ2-7; 13 nucleotides line up with TRBD2. This CDR3 is CASSQDLGLAGALYEQYF. Here the CDR3 DNA reads TGTGCCAGCAGCCAAGACCTTGGACTAGCGGGAGCCCTCTACGAGCAGTACTTC.